Presented here are 6 T cell receptor beta chains from one specimen sequenced in a study of CD4 T cells in relation to SARS-CoV-2 and coronaviruses. Their specific antigens are unknown. Libraries were prepared by immunoSEQ multiplex PCR; TCRdb keeps only in-frame clonotypes and omits some of them. This repertoire shows around 11,000 clones, 84% found once; its top ten account for roughly 26%. The unexposed donors gave CD4+ T cells in 2011-2018, prior to COVID-19. Isolation of CD4+ T cells took place after about 9 days in culture. Sequencing was carried out using CD4+ T cells from PBMCs, cultured in vitro. All receptors derive from a human donor in good health.

The V call is TRBV14, the J call TRBJ2-3; 8 bases align to TRBD2. V dropped 1 base and J dropped 0; count of bases not matched to a gene: 3. The germline gives CDR1 SGHDN, CDR2 FVKESK. The CDR3 is 16 residues long. CDR3 sequence (DNA): TGTGCCAGCAGCCAAGGGTCTAGCGGGAGCACAGATACGCAGTATTTT. Protein: CASSQGSSGSTDTQYF.

This clone showed up just once. This chain connects TRBV7-7 to TRBJ1-1; D not certain. Looked up from germline, CDR1 is SSHAT and CDR2 is FNYEAQ (reference sequence). Trimming removed 5 bases from V and 3 bases from J, with 10 bases in between. The CDR3 length is 13 residues. CDR3 protein: CASSLQKDTEAFF. CDR3 nucleotides: TGTGCCAGCAGCCTACAAAAAGACACTGAAGCTTTCTTT.

The CDR3 is CASSFRGSEAFF. CDR3 in DNA: TGTGCCAGCAGCTTCCGGGGAAGTGAAGCTTTCTTT. The chain employs TRBV11-3 and TRBJ1-1, with D hard to call. This CDR3 is 12 amino acids long. CDR1 and CDR2 (germline): SGHNT, YENEEA. V was trimmed by 3 bases and J by 7 bases, leaving 9 bases between them.

In this sample, this clone turned up a few times. The V gene is TRBV3-1 (or the pseudogene TRBV3-2), the J gene TRBJ1-2; D is ambiguous. Germline CDR1 is LGHDT and CDR2 is YNNKEL (reference sequence). Trimming left V 0 bases short and J 8 bases short, with 10 bases between. The CDR3 consists of 13 residues. CDR3 coding DNA: TGTGCCAGCAGCCAAGAGGTAGCATTCGGCTACACCTTC. Its translation is CASSQEVAFGYTF.

V and J are TRBV4-1 and TRBJ2-7, with D possibly TRBD1 on 6 matching bases. The CDR3 is 17 residues long. V was shortened by 2 bases and J by 0 bases, with 17 bases between the two germline ends. Germline V gene data show CDR1 as MGHRA and CDR2 as YSYEKL. CDR3 in DNA: TGCGCCAGCAGCCAAAATCCCGGGACATCGAGCTCCTACGAGCAGTACTTC. This sequence encodes CASSQNPGTSSSYEQYF.

The chain links TRBV11-2 to TRBJ1-4; 8 bases line up with TRBD1. J lost 2 bases, V lost 5 bases, and 4 bases had no gene match. Germline V CDR1 and CDR2: SGHAT, FQNNGV. The CDR3 has 15 amino acids. CDR3 nucleotide sequence: TGTGCCAGCAGCCCGCAGGGGGCTACTAATGAAAAACTGTTTTTT. Protein product: CASSPQGATNEKLFF.